A single sample gave rise to the 30 T cell receptor beta chains below, sequenced in a study of blood T cell repertoires in COVID-19. The protocol was immunoSEQ multiplex PCR, while the TCRdb copy is restricted to in-frame clones and leaves out a portion. The table shows around 19,000 clones, with about 87% occurring only once. Sequencing was carried out using peripheral blood. The receptors here all came from a human donor in a cohort sampled during active COVID-19.

This clone has a single count. CDR3 in DNA: TGTGCCAGCAGGGAACCCGGGACAGCTAATGAAAAACTGTTTTTT. This codes for CASREPGTANEKLFF. The chain combines TRBV2 with TRBJ1-4; 7 bases are a match to TRBD1. Germline V gene data show CDR1 as SNHLY and CDR2 as FYNNEI. The CDR3 is 15 residues long. V lost 6 bases and J lost 3; bases outside the gene matches: 7.

This clone was observed once. The J gene is TRBJ2-7, the V gene TRBV24-1; 8 nucleotides match TRBD1. Trimming took 5 bases from V and 5 from J; bases not matched to a gene: 10. This CDR3 comprises 15 residues. Germline V gene sequence: CDR1 KGHDR, CDR2 SFDVKD. Written as DNA, the CDR3 is TGTGCCACCAGTGGAACCGACAGGGGACCCAACGAGCAGTACTTC. Translating it yields CATSGTDRGPNEQYF.

The chain recombines TRBV3-1 (or the pseudogene TRBV3-2) with TRBJ2-7, with 15 bases matching TRBD2. The germline CDR1 and CDR2 sequences are LGHDT and YNNKEL (reference sequence). Trimming took 4 bases from V and 3 from J; bases not matched to a gene: 4. The CDR3 is made up of 16 amino acids. This chain's CDR3 is CASSPGLAGGFYEQYF. CDR3 sequence (DNA): TGTGCCAGCAGCCCGGGACTAGCGGGAGGCTTCTACGAGCAGTACTTC.

The chain employs TRBV20-1 and TRBJ1-5, with D tentatively TRBD1 (6 bases). CDR1 DFQATT and CDR2 SNEGSKA come from the germline V gene (reference sequence). V was clipped by 3 bases and J by 1 base, with 13 bases between them. This CDR3 is built from 15 residues. CDR3 region: CSASGSDRSNQPQHF. CDR3 in DNA: TGCAGTGCTAGTGGATCGGACAGAAGCAATCAGCCCCAGCATTTT.

V usage is TRBV4-3 and J usage is TRBJ2-1; 7 bases line up with TRBD2. The CDR3 length is 13 residues. The germline CDR1 and CDR2 sequences are LGHNA and YSLEER. With 0 bases clipped from V and 9 bases from J, the junction kept 2 bases outside the gene matches. CDR3 amino acids: CASSQDGGGEQFF. The CDR3 coding sequence is TGCGCCAGCAGCCAAGATGGCGGGGGTGAGCAGTTCTTC.

CDR3 sequence reads: CASSGWQGGSYEQYF. CDR3 in DNA: TGTGCCAGCAGTGGTTGGCAGGGTGGTTCCTACGAGCAGTACTTC. The chain has TRBV2 and TRBJ2-7; D may be TRBD1 (5 bases). The germline CDR1 and CDR2 sequences are SNHLY and FYNNEI. Trimming pared 4 bases from V and 1 base from J, leaving 14 bases between. CDR3 size: 15 residues.

The rearrangement uses TRBV6-2 or TRBV6-3 and TRBJ1-1; D is unclear. The CDR3 loop spans 13 amino acids. Germline V CDR1 and CDR2: MNHEY, SVGEGT. V was shortened by 6 bases and J by 6 bases, with 14 bases between the two germline ends. The CDR3 nucleotides are TGTGCCAGCAGCCCCCAACATGGCCCTGAAGCTTTCTTT. Encoded protein: CASSPQHGPEAFF.

The V gene is TRBV7-2, the J gene TRBJ2-7, with a weak D call TRBD2 (5 bases). Germline CDR1 reads SGHTA; CDR2 reads FQGNSA. V was clipped by 6 bases and J by 2 bases, with 8 bases between them. CDR3 length equals 12 residues. The CDR3: CASRAEAYEQYF. CDR3 bases: TGTGCCAGCAGGGCGGAGGCCTACGAGCAGTACTTC.

The chain couples TRBV7-9 to TRBJ1-4, with 10 bases identical to TRBD1. V gave up 5 bases and J gave up 2 bases; unmatched junction bases: 2. CDR3 length: 15 amino acids. Germline V CDR1 and CDR2: SEHNR, FQNEAQ (reference sequence). The CDR3: CASSGQGVTNEKLFF. The DNA for the CDR3 is TGTGCCAGCAGCGGACAGGGGGTTACTAATGAAAAACTGTTTTTT.

This clone was counted once. This chain uses TRBV7-2 with TRBJ2-5; D might be TRBD2 (6 bases). There are 17 residues in the CDR3. With 5 bases removed from V and 1 base from J, the gap between germline ends came to 20 bases. Germline CDR1 SGHTA, CDR2 FQGNSA. The CDR3 DNA sequence: TGTGCCAGCAGCACTTTCCCTGGGGGGAACCCCCAAGAGACCCAGTACTTC. As protein: CASSTFPGGNPQETQYF.

The sample holds one count of this clone. The rearrangement uses TRBV18 and TRBJ1-6; D not certain. The V gene lost 5 bases and the J gene lost 7 bases, with 12 bases spanning the gap. There are 14 residues in the CDR3. CDR1 is KGHSH and CDR2 is LQKENI in the germline V gene. CDR3 sequence reads: CASSVEDTNSPLHF. In DNA form, the CDR3 reads TGTGCCAGCTCAGTGGAGGATACCAATTCACCCCTCCACTTT.

This sequence joins TRBV7-8 and TRBJ2-1, with 9 bases matching TRBD2. Germline loops: CDR1 SGHVS, CDR2 FQNEAQ. The junction had 12 bases not matched to a gene; V was cut back by 6 bases and J by 0 bases. There are 18 residues in the CDR3. For the CDR3, the DNA is TGTGCCAGCAGGGATGGACTAGCGCCGCCTTTCTCCTACAATGAGCAGTTCTTC. Translated: CASRDGLAPPFSYNEQFF. The variable domain in full, completed from reference TRBV7-8 and TRBJ2-1, reads GAGVSQSPRYKVAKRGQDVALRCDPISGHVSLFWYQQALGQGPEFLTYFQNEAQLDKSGLPSDRFFAERPEGSVSTLKIQRTQQEDSAVYLCASRDGLAPPFSYNEQFFGPGTRLTVL.

The rearrangement links TRBV11-2 to TRBJ1-3; no clear D gene. The germline V and J ends were trimmed by 1 base and 7 bases, with 8 bases remaining between them. Per the germline V gene, CDR1 is SGHAT and CDR2 is FQNNGV. This CDR3 is built from 13 residues. CDR3 sequence reads: CASSLVLENTIYF. The CDR3 DNA sequence: TGTGCCAGCAGCTTAGTCCTGGAGAACACCATATATTTT.

The gene calls are TRBV5-5 and TRBJ2-7; D is perhaps TRBD2 (6 bases). Trimming took 5 bases from V and 3 from J, leaving 12 bases between them. Germline loops: CDR1 SGHKS, CDR2 YYEKEE (reference sequence). This CDR3 spans 13 amino acids. CDR3 DNA: TGTGCCAGCAGGGGCCCGGGGGACTACGAGCAGTACTTC. Residues: CASRGPGDYEQYF.

The chain combines TRBV19 with TRBJ1-2; the match to TRBD1 covers 11 bases. Germline-derived CDR1 and CDR2 are LNHDA and SQIVND (reference sequence). This CDR3 region has 15 residues. After removal of 3 bases from V and 6 bases from J, the junction contained 6 bases not matched to a gene. CDR3 DNA: TGTGCCAGTAGTATCGGACAGGGGGCAGTGGATGGCTACACCTTC. This codes for CASSIGQGAVDGYTF.

V usage is TRBV5-1 and J usage is TRBJ2-2, with TRBD2 matching over 10 bases. The germline V gene encodes CDR1 SGHRS and CDR2 YFSETQ. The ends lost 4 bases at V and 9 bases at J; junction bases unmatched: 3. CDR3 size: 13 residues. The CDR3 DNA is TGCGCCAGCAGCCGGACTAGCGGCCGGGAGCTGTTTTTT. Translating it yields CASSRTSGRELFF.

The V gene is TRBV3-1 (or the pseudogene TRBV3-2), the J gene TRBJ2-2; no definite D call. The length of the CDR3 is 14 residues. Germline-derived CDR1 and CDR2 are LGHDT and YNNKEL (reference sequence). V was pared by 0 bases and J by 1 base, with 3 bases between. CDR3 DNA: TGTGCCAGCAGCCAAGACCGGAACACCGGGGAGCTGTTTTTT. Its protein is CASSQDRNTGELFF.

The chain combines TRBV3-1 (or the pseudogene TRBV3-2) with TRBJ2-7, with D perhaps TRBD1 (5 bases). The CDR3 is 15 residues long. CDR1 LGHDT and CDR2 YNNKEL come from the germline V gene (reference sequence). Deletions cut 0 bases from V and 2 bases from J, with 11 bases between. The CDR3 nucleotides read TGTGCCAGCAGCCAAGATGGCAGGGCTCCCTACGAGCAGTACTTC. Protein sequence: CASSQDGRAPYEQYF.

This clone was seen a single time. The genes are TRBV5-1 and TRBJ2-1, with 7 nucleotides matching TRBD2. Germline CDR1 reads SGHRS; CDR2 reads YFSETQ. V lost 0 bases, J lost 2 bases, and 2 bases stayed unmatched. CDR3 length equals 15 residues. CDR3 region: CASSLVAGTYNEQFF. In nucleotides, the CDR3 is TGCGCCAGCAGCTTGGTAGCGGGCACCTACAATGAGCAGTTCTTC.

The chain couples TRBV6-1 to TRBJ1-1; perhaps TRBD1 as D (5 bases). The germline gives CDR1 MNHNS, CDR2 SASEGT. This CDR3 comprises 13 residues. Trimming removed 1 base at V and 11 bases at J, with 14 bases between. The CDR3, as DNA: TGTGCCAGCAGTGAAGGGCGGGGCGTTGTGGCTTTCTTT. It specifies CASSEGRGVVAFF.

The V gene is TRBV28, the J gene TRBJ1-2; D may be TRBD1 (5 bases). The V gene's germline CDR1 is MDHEN and CDR2 SYDVKM. Trimming removed 5 bases from V and 2 bases from J, with 9 bases in between. CDR3 length: 13 amino acids. The CDR3 reads CASSLTGNYGYTF. In DNA, the CDR3 is TGTGCCAGCAGTCTCACAGGCAACTATGGCTACACCTTC.

The gene calls are TRBV7-3 and TRBJ2-5; 7 bases line up with TRBD2. This CDR3 has 15 amino acids. Unmatched junction bases numbered 5, after V lost 2 bases and J lost 2 bases. Germline V gives CDR1 SGHTA, CDR2 FQGTGA. The CDR3 protein is CASSLGGRDQETQYF. The CDR3, as DNA: TGTGCCAGCAGCTTAGGAGGGAGGGATCAAGAGACCCAGTACTTC. Together with reference TRBV7-3 and TRBJ2-5, the CDR3 gives the full variable domain: GAGVSQTPSNKVTEKGKYVELRCDPISGHTALYWYRQSLGQGPEFLIYFQGTGAADDSGLPNDRFFAVRPEGSVSTLKIQRTERGDSAVYLCASSLGGRDQETQYFGPGTRLLVL.

The V call is TRBV4-1, the J call TRBJ1-2, with 8 bases aligning to TRBD1. Trimming took 5 bases from V and 0 from J; bases not matched to a gene: 8. This CDR3 has 16 residues. Per germline, CDR1 MGHRA and CDR2 YSYEKL. CDR3 coding DNA: TGCGCCAGCAGCTCCCAACAGGGGGAAGCTAACTATGGCTACACCTTC. As protein: CASSSQQGEANYGYTF.

The CDR3 here is CASSLASRGAGGYEQYF. The CDR3 bases are TGCGCCAGCAGCTTGGCCTCGAGAGGGGCCGGAGGGTACGAGCAGTACTTC. This chain uses TRBV5-1 with TRBJ2-7, with D possibly matching TRBD2 (6 bases). This CDR3 is 17 amino acids long. The germline V gene encodes CDR1 SGHRS and CDR2 YFSETQ. Trimming stripped 0 bases from V and 4 bases from J, with 20 bases between.

The chain carries TRBV7-2 and TRBJ2-3; no clear D. The CDR3 runs to 18 residues. The germline V gene encodes CDR1 SGHTA and CDR2 FQGNSA. The germline V and J ends were trimmed by 4 bases and 2 bases, with 22 bases remaining between them. This CDR3 is CASSSYQRYHTFTDTQYF. The CDR3 DNA sequence: TGTGCCAGCAGCTCCTATCAACGCTACCATACCTTCACAGATACGCAGTATTTT. Full variable domain (outside the CDR3, taken from reference TRBV7-2 and TRBJ2-3): GAGVSQSPSNKVTEKGKDVELRCDPISGHTALYWYRQSLGQGLEFLIYFQGNSAPDKSGLPSDRFSAERTGGSVSTLTIQRTQQEDSAVYLCASSSYQRYHTFTDTQYFGPGTRLTVL.

The chain carries TRBV28 and TRBJ2-1; 7 positions match TRBD2. The V and J ends lost 11 bases and 4 bases, in that order; junction bases with no gene match: 14. Germline-derived CDR1 and CDR2 are MDHEN and SYDVKM. This CDR3 is built from 15 residues. The DNA of the CDR3 is TGTGCCGCCCACCTGGGCGGGAGTAAGTACAATGAGCAGTTCTTC. Its translation: CAAHLGGSKYNEQFF.

The chain has TRBV5-1 and TRBJ1-4; weak D call: TRBD1 (6 bases). The CDR3 runs 18 residues. The ends were cut back, 4 bases at V and 0 bases at J, with 19 bases in the middle. Looked up from germline, CDR1 is SGHRS and CDR2 is YFSETQ. CDR3 DNA: TGCGCCAGCAGCCGCCTCGCTCAGGGGACCTCAACTAATGAAAAACTGTTTTTT. The encoded protein is CASSRLAQGTSTNEKLFF.

The genes are TRBV10-2 and TRBJ1-1; D perhaps matches TRBD1 (6 bases). There are 14 residues in the CDR3. Germline CDR1 and CDR2: WSHSY and SAAADI. Trimming took 6 bases from V and 0 from J, leaving 11 bases between them. The CDR3 DNA is TGCGCCAGCAGGGGGGGGCCTCTGAACACTGAAGCTTTCTTT. It codes for CASRGGPLNTEAFF.

The V gene is TRBV4-2, the J gene TRBJ1-3; no clear D. The CDR3 spans 16 residues. Looked up from germline, CDR1 is LGHNA and CDR2 is YNFKEQ. The V end lost 4 bases, the J end lost 0 bases, and 13 bases lay between the germline ends. This CDR3 reads CASSPADLNSGNTIYF. In DNA form, the CDR3 reads TGTGCCAGCAGCCCCGCGGACTTAAACTCTGGAAACACCATATATTTT.

CDR3 in DNA: TGTGCCAGCAGTTTAGGCGGGGCAGGTGTTGCCGGGGAGCTGTTTTTT. Translation: CASSLGGAGVAGELFF. The chain combines TRBV28 with TRBJ2-2, with a weak D call TRBD2 (6 bases). V was shortened by 2 bases and J by 6 bases, with 16 bases between the two germline ends. The germline CDR1 and CDR2 sequences are MDHEN and SYDVKM. The CDR3 runs to 16 residues.